These 25 T cell receptor beta chains share one sample of origin, sequenced in a study of blood T cells in healthy people across ages. The authors ran a second PCR of about 7 to 11 cycles using a sample-barcoded 5' primer and a J-beta primer mix. TCRdb ran MiXCR on the 5' RACE reads and lists one entry per CDR3 protein. In the table there are 800,000 to 950,000 distinct CDR3 sequences, just under 30% of which are singletons. The data also belong to a second study, concerning T cells of mothers and their children.

Material for sequencing was blood. These receptors all come from a woman between 40 and 55 years old in good health.

The sample holds many counts of this clonotype. This chain connects TRBV19 to TRBJ2-7; D is possibly TRBD1 (6 bases). Germline V gene lookup returns CDR1 LNHDA and CDR2 SQIVND (reference sequence). The CDR3 loop spans 14 amino acids. Trimming pared 6 bases from V and 3 bases from J, leaving 15 bases between. The CDR3 region is CASSQGQRGYEQYF. CDR3 sequence (DNA): TGTGCCAGTAGCCAGGGACAACGGGGCTACGAGCAGTACTTC.

The table lists this clonotype with many counts. The chain recombines TRBV7-2 with TRBJ2-7; perhaps TRBD1 as D (5 bases). Germline loops: CDR1 SGHTA, CDR2 FQGNSA. CDR3 length equals 13 residues. The ends were cut back, 3 bases at V and 5 bases at J, with 11 bases in the middle. Here the CDR3 reads CASSFKFRDEQYF. In DNA form, the CDR3 reads TGTGCCAGCAGCTTCAAATTCAGGGACGAGCAGTACTTC.

Only a few counts were recorded for this clonotype. CDR3 loop: CASSLAQTPNYGYTF. The CDR3 DNA reads as TGTGCCAGCAGCTTAGCTCAGACTCCTAACTATGGCTACACCTTC. The rearrangement joins TRBV7-9 to TRBJ1-2; D is unresolved. CDR1 SEHNR and CDR2 FQNEAQ come from the germline V gene (reference sequence). This CDR3 contains 15 residues. V was trimmed by 0 bases and J by 0 bases, leaving 8 bases between them.

In this sample, this clonotype turned up many times. This chain connects TRBV20-1 to TRBJ2-6, with a weak D call TRBD2 (6 bases). The CDR3 totals 15 residues. V gave up 5 bases and J gave up 4 bases, with 15 bases separating them. CDR1 DFQATT and CDR2 SNEGSKA come from the germline V gene (reference sequence). The CDR3, as DNA: TGCAGTGCTTGGGACTTATTCAGAGGGGCCAACGTCCTGACTTTC. Residues: CSAWDLFRGANVLTF.

The chain combines TRBV12-5 with TRBJ2-1; TRBD1 matches at 7 bases. The V segment lost 5 bases and the J segment 10 bases; nucleotides outside the gene matches: 8. Germline-derived CDR1 and CDR2 are LGHNT and FRNRAP. CDR3 length: 13 amino acids. DNA of the CDR3: TGTGCTAGTGGTCGGGACAGTCCGCTCGAGCAGTTCTTC. Amino acid sequence: CASGRDSPLEQFF.

This clonotype has just a few counts. The chain couples TRBV20-1 to TRBJ1-1; D is unresolved. CDR1 DFQATT and CDR2 SNEGSKA come from the germline V gene (reference sequence). The germline V and J ends were trimmed by 0 bases and 4 bases, with 12 bases remaining between them. The CDR3 has 14 amino acids. The CDR3 sequence: CSARDGSSSTEAFF. CDR3 DNA sequence: TGCAGTGCTAGAGATGGCTCTTCCTCCACTGAAGCTTTCTTT.

Written as DNA, the CDR3 is TGTGCCAGCAGCGTAGATGCGAGTATTTCGGGAAACATTCAGTACTTC. This gives the protein CASSVDASISGNIQYF. The rearrangement links TRBV9 to TRBJ2-4, with D uncertain. The CDR3 has 16 residues. Trimming stripped 0 bases from V and 6 bases from J, with 16 bases between. The germline V gene encodes CDR1 SGDLS and CDR2 YYNGEE.

The chain has TRBV18 and TRBJ2-4, with 12 bases identical to TRBD1. Losses at the gene ends were 6 bases for V and 13 bases for J; bases not matched to a gene: 10. Germline V lookup: CDR1 KGHSH, CDR2 LQKENI. This CDR3 contains 14 residues. The CDR3 here is CASSGQGAGIEQYF. CDR3 nucleotide sequence: TGTGCCAGCTCGGGACAGGGGGCCGGAATAGAGCAGTACTTC.

This clonotype was counted ten times or more. The chain links TRBV7-8 to TRBJ2-1; D possibly corresponds to TRBD2 (5 bases). The CDR3 sequence is 15 residues long. The ends were cut back, 0 bases at V and 14 bases at J, with 20 bases in the middle. Germline CDR1 and CDR2: SGHVS and FQNEAQ. The CDR3 is CASSLASGRRPGEFF. The CDR3 DNA reads as TGTGCCAGCAGCTTAGCCTCCGGGCGCCGCCCCGGGGAGTTCTTC.

In its sample, this clonotype was seen many times. The rearrangement links TRBV29-1 to TRBJ2-6; no clear D. Germline CDR1 reads SQVTM; CDR2 reads ANQGSEA. This CDR3 comprises 13 residues. The V gene lost 7 bases and the J gene lost 0 bases, with 7 bases spanning the gap. The CDR3 sequence: CSASRSGANVLTF. CDR3 sequence (DNA): TGCAGCGCCAGCCGCTCTGGGGCCAACGTCCTGACTTTC. The variable domain in full, with the rest retrieved from reference TRBV29-1 and TRBJ2-6, is SAVISQKPSRDICQRGTSLTIQCQVDSQVTMMFWYRQQPGQSLTLIATANQGSEATYESGFVIDKFPISRPNLTFSTLTVSNMSPEDSSIYLCSASRSGANVLTFGAGSRLTVL.

The chain joins TRBV2 to TRBJ1-2; D remains unclear. Looked up from germline, CDR1 is SNHLY and CDR2 is FYNNEI. The CDR3 covers 14 residues. Trimming removed 5 bases at V and 5 bases at J, with 15 bases between. The CDR3 coding sequence is TGTGCCAGCAGTTACTCCGGGATCCAATATGGCTACACCTTC. Protein product: CASSYSGIQYGYTF.

About this clonotype itself: One base away lies a much larger clone, so this may be a sequencing read error. The chain employs TRBV7-6 and TRBJ1-3; weak D call: TRBD1 (5 bases). Germline V CDR1 and CDR2: SGHVS, FNYEAQ. The CDR3 has 17 residues. The CDR3 nucleotides are TGTGCCAGCAGCCCAAATCCCGGGGCAGGCTCTGGAACCACCATATATTTT. Translation gives CASSPNPGAGSGTTIYF.

This clonotype has only a few counts. V gene TRBV20-1 combines with J gene TRBJ2-7; 11 positions match TRBD2. Germline loops: CDR1 DFQATT, CDR2 SNEGSKA (reference sequence). The CDR3 has 14 amino acids. The V segment lost 0 bases and the J segment 6 bases; nucleotides outside the gene matches: 4. CDR3 bases: TGCAGTGCTAGAGACAGGACTAGCGGGTTCGAGCAGTACTTC. Translated: CSARDRTSGFEQYF.

This clonotype was recorded at least ten times. The chain recombines TRBV28 with TRBJ2-7; 9 bases align to TRBD1. The CDR3 loop spans 15 amino acids. Germline V gives CDR1 MDHEN, CDR2 SYDVKM. Trimming at V came to 6 bases and at J to 2 bases, leaving 8 bases not matched to a gene. The CDR3 sequence is CASSPPRTGAYEQYF. The CDR3 bases are TGTGCCAGCAGCCCGCCGAGGACAGGGGCCTACGAGCAGTACTTC.

This clonotype was observed a few times. The chain recombines TRBV7-8 with TRBJ2-2; the match to TRBD2 covers 11 bases. The CDR3 runs to 18 residues. Trimming took 1 base from V and 0 from J; bases not matched to a gene: 4. Germline-derived CDR1 and CDR2 are SGHVS and FQNEAQ. In DNA form, the CDR3 reads TGTGCCAGCAGCTTAGGACTAGCGGGGCCCACGAACACCGGGGAGCTGTTTTTT. Amino acid sequence: CASSLGLAGPTNTGELFF.

V is TRBV7-3 and J is TRBJ2-3; TRBD2 agrees at 7 bases. With V trimmed by 2 bases and J by 1 base, 6 bases remained unmatched. The CDR3 has 16 amino acids. Germline CDR1 SGHTA, CDR2 FQGTGA. The CDR3 reads CASSLLGAGRTDTQYF. The CDR3 DNA reads TGTGCCAGCAGCTTATTAGGAGCGGGGCGCACAGATACGCAGTATTTT. Combining the CDR3 with reference TRBV7-3 and TRBJ2-3 gives the whole variable domain GAGVSQTPSNKVTEKGKYVELRCDPISGHTALYWYRQSLGQGPEFLIYFQGTGAADDSGLPNDRFFAVRPEGSVSTLKIQRTERGDSAVYLCASSLLGAGRTDTQYFGPGTRLTVL.

Details on this clonotype: One base away lies a much larger clone, so this may be a sequencing read error. The gene calls are TRBV9 and TRBJ1-2, with TRBD1 as a possible D gene (6 bases). The germline V gene has CDR1 SGDLS and CDR2 YYNGEE. The V and J ends lost 6 bases and 8 bases respectively, with 20 bases between them. The CDR3 runs 14 residues. CDR3: CASNAGDWGYGYTF. The CDR3 DNA sequence: TGTGCCAGCAATGCAGGGGATTGGGGATACGGCTACACCTTC.

This clonotype occurred many times. This chain links TRBV10-3 with TRBJ2-3, with 8 nucleotides matching TRBD2. CDR1 is ENHRY and CDR2 is SYGVKD in the germline V gene. The CDR3 loop spans 14 amino acids. J was trimmed by 5 bases and V by 6 bases; bases with no gene match: 7. CDR3 sequence reads: CAIRPGLGGDTQYF. As DNA, the CDR3 is TGTGCCATCAGACCGGGACTAGGGGGAGATACGCAGTATTTT.

The chain is built from TRBV25-1 and TRBJ2-1, with 11 bases aligning to TRBD2. Trimming took 5 bases from V and 15 from J; bases not matched to a gene: 21. This CDR3 comprises 17 residues. Germline lookup yields CDR1 MGHDK and CDR2 SYGVNS. CDR3 region: CASSPSQLAGGRAGSFF. DNA for the CDR3: TGTGCCAGCAGTCCCAGCCAGCTAGCGGGGGGTCGTGCGGGTTCGTTCTTC. Combining the CDR3 with reference TRBV25-1 and TRBJ2-1 gives the whole variable domain EADIYQTPRYLVIGTGKKITLECSQTMGHDKMYWYQQDPGMELHLIHYSYGVNSTEKGDLSSESTVSRIRTEHFPLTLESARPSHTSQYLCASSPSQLAGGRAGSFFGPGTRLTVL.

Regarding this clonotype: One junction end disagrees with the germline gene, perhaps due to a read error. The genes are TRBV7-2 and TRBJ1-2; D unresolved. Germline CDR1 SGHTA, CDR2 FQGNSA. The CDR3 is 13 residues long. CDR3 DNA: TGTGCCAGCAGCGCAGATACTAACTATGGCTACGCCTTC. It is translated as CASSADTNYGYAF.

This chain links TRBV14 with TRBJ2-6; D remains ambiguous. Germline V CDR1 and CDR2: SGHDN, FVKESK. The V end was cut by 4 bases, the J end by 0 bases, with 13 bases between. The CDR3 is 17 residues long. As DNA, the CDR3 is TGTGCCAGCAGCCCTCTAGGCCCCCGCTCTGGGGCCAACGTCCTGACTTTC. Translating it yields CASSPLGPRSGANVLTF.

Worth noting for this clonotype: A junction end diverges from the germline sequence, so it may reflect a read error. The chain has TRBV15 and TRBJ1-4; no reliable D call. CDR3 length: 15 residues. Germline CDR1 reads LNHNV; CDR2 reads YYDKDF (reference sequence). The CDR3 DNA is TGTGCCACCAGTAGAGAGAAAGGGTACGGTGAAAAACTGTTTTTT. Encoded protein: CATSREKGYGEKLFF.

This clonotype showed up many times. The chain carries TRBV12-3 or TRBV12-4 and TRBJ1-1, with 8 bases that match TRBD1. This CDR3 contains 14 residues. The trim removed 6 bases at V and 2 bases at J, leaving 5 bases unmatched. The CDR3 nucleotides are TGTGCCAGCAGGACAGGGGTTGGTAACACTGAAGCTTTCTTT. It encodes CASRTGVGNTEAFF.

The chain uses TRBV20-1 and TRBJ1-5; TRBD1 agrees at 10 bases. Losses at the gene ends were 1 base for V and 2 bases for J; bases not matched to a gene: 5. The germline V gene encodes CDR1 DFQATT and CDR2 SNEGSKA (reference sequence). The CDR3 totals 16 residues. Here the CDR3 reads CSARGAGTGGNQPQHF. The CDR3, as DNA: TGCAGTGCTAGAGGAGCCGGGACAGGGGGCAATCAGCCCCAGCATTTT.

This clonotype has a count of ten or more. The rearrangement links TRBV4-1 to TRBJ2-5, with TRBD1 identical over 9 bases. Gene TRBJ2-7 matches the end of the DNA better, so the J call may be wrong. Germline V gene sequence: CDR1 MGHRA, CDR2 YSYEKL. CDR3 length: 16 amino acids. CDR3 sequence (DNA): TGCGCCAGCAGCCTCATTGTCGGGACAGGGACCAGCGAGCAGTACTTC. This codes for CASSLIVGTGTSEQYF.